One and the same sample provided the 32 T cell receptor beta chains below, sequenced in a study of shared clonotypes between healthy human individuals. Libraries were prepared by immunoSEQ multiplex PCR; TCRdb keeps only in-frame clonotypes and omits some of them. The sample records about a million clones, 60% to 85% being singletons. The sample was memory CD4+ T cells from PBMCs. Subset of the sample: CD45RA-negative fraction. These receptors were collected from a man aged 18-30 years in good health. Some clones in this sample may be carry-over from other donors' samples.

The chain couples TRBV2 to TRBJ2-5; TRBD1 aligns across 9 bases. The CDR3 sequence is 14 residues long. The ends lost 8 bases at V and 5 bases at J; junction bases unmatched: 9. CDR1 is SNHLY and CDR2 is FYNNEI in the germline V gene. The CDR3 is CASLRQGVTETQYF. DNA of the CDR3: TGTGCCAGCTTACGACAGGGGGTAACGGAGACCCAGTACTTC. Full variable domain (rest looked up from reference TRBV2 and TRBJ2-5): EPEVTQTPSHQVTQMGQEVILRCVPISNHLYFYWYRQILGQKVEFLVSFYNNEISEKSEIFDDQFSVERPDGSNFTLKIRSTKLEDSAMYFCASLRQGVTETQYFGPGTRLLVL.

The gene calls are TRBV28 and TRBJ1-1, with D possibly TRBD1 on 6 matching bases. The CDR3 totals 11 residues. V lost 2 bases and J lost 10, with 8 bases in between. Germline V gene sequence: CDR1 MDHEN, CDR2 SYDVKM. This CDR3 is CASSLGQRAFF. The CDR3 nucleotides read TGTGCCAGCAGTTTAGGACAGCGAGCTTTCTTT.

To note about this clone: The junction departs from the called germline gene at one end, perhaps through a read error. The CDR3 nucleotides are TGTGCCAGCAGCCTAGCGGGAGGTGCCTACAATGAGCAGTTCTTC. Protein: CASSLAGGAYNEQFF. The rearrangement links TRBV7-9 to TRBJ2-1, with TRBD2 identical over 11 bases. The CDR3 runs 15 residues. Germline V CDR1 and CDR2: SEHNR, FQNEAQ (reference sequence).

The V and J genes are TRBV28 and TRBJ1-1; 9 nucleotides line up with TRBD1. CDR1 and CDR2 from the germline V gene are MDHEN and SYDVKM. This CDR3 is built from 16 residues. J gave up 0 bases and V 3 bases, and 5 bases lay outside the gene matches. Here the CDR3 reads CASSFGTGPMNTEAFF. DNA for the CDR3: TGTGCCAGCAGTTTTGGGACAGGGCCCATGAACACTGAAGCTTTCTTT.

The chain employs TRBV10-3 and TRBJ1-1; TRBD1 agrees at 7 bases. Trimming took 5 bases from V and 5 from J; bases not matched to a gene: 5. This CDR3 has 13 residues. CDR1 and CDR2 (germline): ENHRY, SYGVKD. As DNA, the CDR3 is TGTGCCATCAGTCCAGGGGGTTGGACTGAAGCTTTCTTT. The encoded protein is CAISPGGWTEAFF.

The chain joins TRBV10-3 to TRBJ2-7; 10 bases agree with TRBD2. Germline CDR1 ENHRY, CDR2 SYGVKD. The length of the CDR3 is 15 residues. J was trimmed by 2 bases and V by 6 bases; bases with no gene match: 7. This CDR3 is CAISQLAGTPYEQYF. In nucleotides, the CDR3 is TGTGCCATCAGCCAACTAGCGGGGACTCCCTACGAGCAGTACTTC.

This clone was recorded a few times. The CDR3 sequence is CASSLDGGYSTEAFF. The CDR3 DNA reads as TGTGCCAGCAGCTTAGACGGGGGGTACAGCACTGAAGCTTTCTTT. The gene calls are TRBV7-9 and TRBJ1-1; D may be TRBD1 (5 bases). V was pared by 1 base and J by 4 bases, with 13 bases between. Per the germline V gene, CDR1 is SEHNR and CDR2 is FQNEAQ (reference sequence). This CDR3 is built from 15 residues. Using reference TRBV7-9 and TRBJ1-1 for the parts outside the CDR3, the full variable domain is DTGVSQNPRHKITKRGQNVTFRCDPISEHNRLYWYRQTLGQGPEFLTYFQNEAQLEKSRLLSDRFSAERPKGSFSTLEIQRTEQGDSAMYLCASSLDGGYSTEAFFGQGTRLTVV.

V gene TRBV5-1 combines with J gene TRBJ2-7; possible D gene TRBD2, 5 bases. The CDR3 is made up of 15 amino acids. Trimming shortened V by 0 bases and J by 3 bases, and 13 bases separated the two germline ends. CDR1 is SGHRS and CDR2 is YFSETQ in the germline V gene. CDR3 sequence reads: CASSLAAGSGYEQYF. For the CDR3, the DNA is TGCGCCAGCAGCTTGGCCGCGGGCAGTGGCTACGAGCAGTACTTC.

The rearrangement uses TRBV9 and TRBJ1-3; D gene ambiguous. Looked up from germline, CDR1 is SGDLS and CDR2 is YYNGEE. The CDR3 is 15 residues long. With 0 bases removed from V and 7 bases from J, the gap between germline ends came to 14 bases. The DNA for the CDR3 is TGTGCCAGCAGCGTAGCTGAGGGTTTAGGCAACACCATATATTTT. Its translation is CASSVAEGLGNTIYF. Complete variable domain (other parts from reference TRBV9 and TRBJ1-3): DSGVTQTPKHLITATGQRVTLRCSPRSGDLSVYWYQQSLDQGLQFLIQYYNGEERAKGNILERFSAQQFPDLHSELNLSSLELGDSALYFCASSVAEGLGNTIYFGEGSWLTVV.

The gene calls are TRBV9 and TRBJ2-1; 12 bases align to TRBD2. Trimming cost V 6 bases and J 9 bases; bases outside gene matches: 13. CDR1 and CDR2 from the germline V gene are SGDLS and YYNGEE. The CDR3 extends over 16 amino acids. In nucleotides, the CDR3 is TGTGCCAGCACCAAACTAGCGGGAGGAGGCATGGCTGAGCAGTTCTTC. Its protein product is CASTKLAGGGMAEQFF.

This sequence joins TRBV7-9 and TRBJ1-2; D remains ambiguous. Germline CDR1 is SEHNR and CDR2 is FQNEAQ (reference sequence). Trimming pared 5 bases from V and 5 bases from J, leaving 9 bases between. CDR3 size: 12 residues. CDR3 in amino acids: CASSADGYGYTF. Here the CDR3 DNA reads TGTGCCAGCAGCGCGGACGGTTATGGCTACACCTTC.

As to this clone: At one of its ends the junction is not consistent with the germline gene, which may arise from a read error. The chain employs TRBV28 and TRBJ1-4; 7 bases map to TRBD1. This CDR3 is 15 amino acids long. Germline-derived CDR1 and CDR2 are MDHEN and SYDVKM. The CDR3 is CAGSQHGTVYEKLFF. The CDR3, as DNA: TGTGCCGGCAGTCAACACGGGACAGTATATGAAAAACTGTTTTTT.

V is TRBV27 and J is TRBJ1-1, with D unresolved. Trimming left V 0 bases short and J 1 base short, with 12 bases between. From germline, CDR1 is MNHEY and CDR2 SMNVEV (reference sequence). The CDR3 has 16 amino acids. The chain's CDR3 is CASSLSSRVGNTEAFF. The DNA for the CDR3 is TGTGCCAGCAGTTTATCGTCGAGGGTTGGGAACACTGAAGCTTTCTTT.

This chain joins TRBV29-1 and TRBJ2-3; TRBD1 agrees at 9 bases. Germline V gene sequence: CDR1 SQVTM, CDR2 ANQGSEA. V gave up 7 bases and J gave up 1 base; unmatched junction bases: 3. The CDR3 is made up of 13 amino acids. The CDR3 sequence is CSARQGGTDTQYF. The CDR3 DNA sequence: TGCAGCGCCCGACAGGGGGGCACAGATACGCAGTATTTT.

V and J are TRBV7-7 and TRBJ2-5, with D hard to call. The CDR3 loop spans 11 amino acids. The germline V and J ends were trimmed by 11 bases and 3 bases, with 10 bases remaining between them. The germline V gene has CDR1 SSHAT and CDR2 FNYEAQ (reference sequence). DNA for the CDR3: TGTGCCTATAAGCGTAAAGAGACCCAGTACTTC. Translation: CAYKRKETQYF.

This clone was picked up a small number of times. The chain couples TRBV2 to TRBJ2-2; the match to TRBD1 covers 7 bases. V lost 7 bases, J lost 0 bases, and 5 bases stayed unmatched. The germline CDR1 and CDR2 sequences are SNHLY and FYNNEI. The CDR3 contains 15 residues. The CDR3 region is CASTSGTANTGELFF. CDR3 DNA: TGTGCCAGCACCTCCGGGACAGCGAACACCGGGGAGCTGTTTTTT.

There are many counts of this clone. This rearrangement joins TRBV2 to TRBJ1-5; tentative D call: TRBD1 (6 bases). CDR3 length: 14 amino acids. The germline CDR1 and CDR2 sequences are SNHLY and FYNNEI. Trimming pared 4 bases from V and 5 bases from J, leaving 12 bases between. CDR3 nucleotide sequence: TGTGCCAGCAGTGTACAGGGAGGTTATCAGCCCCAGCATTTT. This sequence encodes CASSVQGGYQPQHF.

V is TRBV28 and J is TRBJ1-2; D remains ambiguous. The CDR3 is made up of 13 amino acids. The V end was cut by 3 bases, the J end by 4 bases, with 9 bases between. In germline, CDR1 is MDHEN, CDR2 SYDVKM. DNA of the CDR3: TGTGCCAGCAGTTTGAGCAGGCCCTATGGCTACACCTTC. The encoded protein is CASSLSRPYGYTF.

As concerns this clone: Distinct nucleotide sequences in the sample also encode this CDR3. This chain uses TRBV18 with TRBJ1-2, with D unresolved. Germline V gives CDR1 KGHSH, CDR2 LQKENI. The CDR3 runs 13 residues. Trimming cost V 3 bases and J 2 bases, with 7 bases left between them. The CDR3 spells CASSPDSNYGYTF. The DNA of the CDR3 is TGTGCCAGCTCACCGGACTCGAACTATGGCTACACCTTC.

CDR3 residues: CATSRGRAGSYEQYF. In DNA form, the CDR3 reads TGTGCCACCAGCAGAGGACGAGCGGGGAGCTACGAGCAGTACTTC. This chain connects TRBV15 to TRBJ2-7; 7 bases align to TRBD2. The V gene's germline CDR1 is LNHNV and CDR2 YYDKDF (reference sequence). With 1 base clipped from V and 3 bases from J, the junction kept 6 bases outside the gene matches. The CDR3 is made up of 15 amino acids.

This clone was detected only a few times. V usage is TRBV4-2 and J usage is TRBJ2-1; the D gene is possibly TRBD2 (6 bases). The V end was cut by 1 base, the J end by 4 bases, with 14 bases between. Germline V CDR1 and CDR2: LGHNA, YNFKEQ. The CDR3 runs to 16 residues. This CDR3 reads CASSQGGEDFYNEQFF. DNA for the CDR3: TGTGCCAGCAGCCAAGGGGGGGAAGACTTTTACAATGAGCAGTTCTTC.

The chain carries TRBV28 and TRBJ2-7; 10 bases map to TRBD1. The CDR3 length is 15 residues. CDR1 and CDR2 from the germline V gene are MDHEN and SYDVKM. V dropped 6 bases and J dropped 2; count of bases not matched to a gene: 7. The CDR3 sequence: CASRPGQGTPYEQYF. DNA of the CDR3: TGTGCCAGCAGACCGGGACAGGGGACCCCCTACGAGCAGTACTTC. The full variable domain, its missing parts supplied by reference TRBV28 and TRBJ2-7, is DVKVTQSSRYLVKRTGEKVFLECVQDMDHENMFWYRQDPGLGLRLIYFSYDVKMKEKGDIPEGYSVSREKKERFSLILESASTNQTSMYLCASRPGQGTPYEQYFGPGTRLTVT.

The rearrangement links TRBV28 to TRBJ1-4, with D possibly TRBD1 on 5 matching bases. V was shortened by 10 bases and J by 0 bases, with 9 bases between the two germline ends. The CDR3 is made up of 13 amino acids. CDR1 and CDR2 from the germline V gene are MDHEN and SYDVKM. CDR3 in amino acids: CANGGATNEKLFF. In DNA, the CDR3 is TGTGCCAACGGGGGGGCAACTAATGAAAAACTGTTTTTT. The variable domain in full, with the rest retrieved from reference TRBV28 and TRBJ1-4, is DVKVTQSSRYLVKRTGEKVFLECVQDMDHENMFWYRQDPGLGLRLIYFSYDVKMKEKGDIPEGYSVSREKKERFSLILESASTNQTSMYLCANGGATNEKLFFGSGTQLSVL.

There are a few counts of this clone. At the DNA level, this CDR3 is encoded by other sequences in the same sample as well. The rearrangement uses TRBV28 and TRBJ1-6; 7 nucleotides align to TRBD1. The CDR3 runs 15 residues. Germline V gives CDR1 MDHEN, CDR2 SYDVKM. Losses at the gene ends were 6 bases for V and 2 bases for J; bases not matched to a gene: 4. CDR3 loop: CASRGQGAYNSPLHF. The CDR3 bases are TGTGCCAGCAGGGGCCAGGGGGCCTATAATTCACCCCTCCACTTT.

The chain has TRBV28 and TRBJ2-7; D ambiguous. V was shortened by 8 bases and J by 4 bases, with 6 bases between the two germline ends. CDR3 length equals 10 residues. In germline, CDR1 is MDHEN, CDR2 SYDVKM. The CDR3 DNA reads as TGTGCCAGCGGTATTTACGAGCAGTACTTC. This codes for CASGIYEQYF.

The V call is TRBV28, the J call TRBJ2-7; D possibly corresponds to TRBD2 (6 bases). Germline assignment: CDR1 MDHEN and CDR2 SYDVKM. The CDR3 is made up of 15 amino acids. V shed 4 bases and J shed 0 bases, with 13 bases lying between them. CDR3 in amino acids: CASSSLARISYEQYF. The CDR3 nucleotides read TGTGCCAGCAGTTCCCTAGCGAGAATCTCCTACGAGCAGTACTTC.

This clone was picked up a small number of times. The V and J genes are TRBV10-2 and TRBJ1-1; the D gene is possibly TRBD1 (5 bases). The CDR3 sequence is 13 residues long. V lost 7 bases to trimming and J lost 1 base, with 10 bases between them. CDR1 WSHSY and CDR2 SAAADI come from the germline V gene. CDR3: CASKGQPNTEAFF. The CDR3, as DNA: TGCGCCAGCAAAGGACAACCGAACACTGAAGCTTTCTTT.

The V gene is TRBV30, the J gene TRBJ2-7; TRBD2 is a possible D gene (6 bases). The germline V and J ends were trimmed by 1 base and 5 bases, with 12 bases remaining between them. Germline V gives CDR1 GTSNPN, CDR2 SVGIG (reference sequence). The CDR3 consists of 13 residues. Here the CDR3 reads CAWSDNWRDEQYF. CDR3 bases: TGTGCCTGGAGTGATAATTGGAGGGACGAGCAGTACTTC.

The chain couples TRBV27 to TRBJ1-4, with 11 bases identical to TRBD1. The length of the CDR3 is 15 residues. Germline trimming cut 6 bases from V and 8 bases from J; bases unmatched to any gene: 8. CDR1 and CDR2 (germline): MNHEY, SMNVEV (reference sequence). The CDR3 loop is CASRRVDRGQEKLFF. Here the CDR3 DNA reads TGTGCCAGCAGAAGGGTGGACAGGGGGCAGGAAAAACTGTTTTTT.

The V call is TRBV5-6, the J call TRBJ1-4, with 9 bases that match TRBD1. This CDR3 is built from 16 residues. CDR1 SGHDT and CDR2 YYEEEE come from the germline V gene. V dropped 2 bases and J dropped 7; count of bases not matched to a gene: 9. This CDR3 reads CASSFFSADRGEKLFF. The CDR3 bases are TGTGCCAGCAGCTTTTTCTCCGCGGACAGGGGTGAAAAACTGTTTTTT. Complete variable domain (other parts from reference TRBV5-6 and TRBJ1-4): DAGVTQSPTHLIKTRGQQVTLRCSPKSGHDTVSWYQQALGQGPQFIFQYYEEEERQRGNFPDRFSGHQFPNYSSELNVNALLLGDSALYLCASSFFSADRGEKLFFGSGTQLSVL.

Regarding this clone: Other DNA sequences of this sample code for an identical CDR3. CDR3 sequence (DNA): TGTGCCAGCAGCTTAACGTACCAAGAGACCCAGTACTTC. It codes for CASSLTYQETQYF. The chain has TRBV7-3 and TRBJ2-5; D remains ambiguous. The CDR3 runs 13 residues. Germline V lookup: CDR1 SGHTA, CDR2 FQGTGA. Deletions cut 0 bases from V and 0 bases from J, with 2 bases between.

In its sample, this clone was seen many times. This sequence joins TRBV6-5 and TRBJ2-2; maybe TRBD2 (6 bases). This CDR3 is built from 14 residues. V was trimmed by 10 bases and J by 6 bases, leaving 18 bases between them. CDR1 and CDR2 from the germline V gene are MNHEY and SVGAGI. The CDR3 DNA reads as TGTGCCATAAGGCGGGGCCTAATTTCCGGGGAGCTGTTTTTT. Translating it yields CAIRRGLISGELFF.